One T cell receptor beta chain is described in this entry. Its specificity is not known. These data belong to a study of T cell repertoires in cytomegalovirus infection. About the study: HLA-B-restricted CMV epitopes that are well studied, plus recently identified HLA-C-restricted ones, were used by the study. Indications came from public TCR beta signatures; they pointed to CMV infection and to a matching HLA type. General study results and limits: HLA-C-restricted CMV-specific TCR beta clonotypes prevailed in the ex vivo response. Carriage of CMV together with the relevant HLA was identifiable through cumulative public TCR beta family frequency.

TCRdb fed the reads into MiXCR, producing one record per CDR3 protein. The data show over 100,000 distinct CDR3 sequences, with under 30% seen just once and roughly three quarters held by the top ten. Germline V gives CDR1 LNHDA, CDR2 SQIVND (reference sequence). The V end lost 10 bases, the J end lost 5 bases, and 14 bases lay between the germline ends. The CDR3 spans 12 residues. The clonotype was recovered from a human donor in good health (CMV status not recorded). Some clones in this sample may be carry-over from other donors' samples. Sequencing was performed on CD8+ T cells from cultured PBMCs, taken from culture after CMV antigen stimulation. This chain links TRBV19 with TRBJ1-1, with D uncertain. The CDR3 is CATQAGWTEAFF. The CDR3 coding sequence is TGTGCCACCCAGGCCGGGTGGACTGAAGCTTTCTTT.